These T cell receptor beta chains were read from a single sample in a study of T cell repertoires in cytomegalovirus infection. TCRdb re-called the reads with MiXCR, one entry per CDR3 protein. In the table there are around 800,000 distinct CDR3 sequences, approximately 29% of which are singletons. Their antigens are not known. The sequenced sample was cultured CD8+ T cells from PBMCs, obtained from culture after CMV antigen stimulation. These receptors came from a human donor in good health (CMV status not recorded). Some clones in this sample may be carry-over from other donors' samples. The CDR3 runs from the conserved cysteine through the conserved F or W. A D gene is named only where the DNA matches it firmly. Only some rows state a clone size, as once, few, many or a class for expanded clones.

>13|TRBJ1-3|TRBV6-5|.|many
TGTGCCAGCAGTTACAACTCTGGAAACACCATATATTTT
CASSYNSGNTIYF
>14|TRBJ1-1|TRBV20-1|.|many
TGCAGTGCACGCCGGGGGGCTATTGACACTGAAGCTTTCTTT
CSARRGAIDTEAFF
>13|TRBJ1-5|TRBV6-5|.|.
TGTGCCAGCAGTTACTCGCACAATCAGCCCCAGCATTTT
CASSYSHNQPQHF
>14|TRBJ1-6|TRBV6-1|.|.
TGTGCCAGCACCCATGGGAGGTATAATTCACCCCTCCACTTT
CASTHGRYNSPLHF
>11|TRBJ1-1|TRBV7-9|.|many
TGTGTGGAGGGCCGGGTCACTGAAGCTTTCTTT
CVEGRVTEAFF
>17|TRBJ1-3|TRBV12-3/TRBV12-4|.|.
TGTGCCAGCAGCATCGCAGGGAGGACTAAGGCTGGAAACACCATATATTTT
CASSIAGRTKAGNTIYF
>14|TRBJ2-3|TRBV7-8|.|.
TGTGCCAGCAGCCAATATAGGGGGACAGATACGCAGTATTTT
CASSQYRGTDTQYF
>14|TRBJ2-5|TRBV7-9|TRBD1|many
TGTGCCAGCAGCCTTGACAGGGGAGGAGAGACCCAGTACTTC
CASSLDRGGETQYF
>16|TRBJ1-2|TRBV29-1|.|.
TGCAGCGTTGAATGGGTGAGGGACGGAGCTAACTATGGCTACACCTTC
CSVEWVRDGANYGYTF
>15|TRBJ2-1|TRBV6-8|TRBD2|.
TGTGCCAGCAGTTACATAGCGGGGGTTAACAATGAGCAGTTCTTC
CASSYIAGVNNEQFF
>12|TRBJ1-1|TRBV7-9|.|few
TGTGCCAGCAGCTTAGTCGGGTCTGAAGCTTTCTTT
CASSLVGSEAFF
>15|TRBJ2-5|TRBV11-3|.|.
TGTGCCAGCAGCGCTCGAGGGGCGGGGCAAGAGACCCAGTACTTC
CASSARGAGQETQYF
>16|TRBJ1-1|TRBV27|.|.
TGTGCCAGCAGTTTCACAGGGACCGCTACGAACACTGAAGCTTTCTTT
CASSFTGTATNTEAFF
>15|TRBJ2-7|TRBV19|TRBD2|few
TGTGCCAGTAGTATTTCCGCGGGGGGCCCCTACGAGCAGTACTTC
CASSISAGGPYEQYF
>16|TRBJ2-3|TRBV15|TRBD2|.
TGTGCCACCAGCAGAGAAACGGGGGGGCCGAAAGATACGCAGTATTTT
CATSRETGGPKDTQYF
>16|TRBJ1-5|TRBV28|.|many
TGTGCCAGCAGTTCCTTGACAGAGCTTAACAATCAGCCCCAGCATTTT
CASSSLTELNNQPQHF
>14|TRBJ2-3|TRBV7-8|.|many
TGTGCCAGCAGCTTAGCGGGGGACACAGATACGCAGTATTTT
CASSLAGDTDTQYF
>15|TRBJ1-1|TRBV7-8|.|.
TGTGCCAGCAGCTTATCTCTGGGGTTTAACACTGAAGCTTTCTTT
CASSLSLGFNTEAFF
>14|TRBJ2-5|TRBV28|.|many
TGTGCCAGCAGTTCCCCGGGACCCTGGGAGACCCAGTACTTC
CASSSPGPWETQYF
>14|TRBJ2-5|TRBV20-1|.|.
TGCAGTGCCCCGCCGTCTAGACAACAAGAGACCCAGTACTTC
CSAPPSRQQETQYF
>14|TRBJ2-2|TRBV6-1|.|many
TGTGCCAGCAGTGAGGCACCGAACACCGGGGAGCTGTTTTTT
CASSEAPNTGELFF
>16|TRBJ2-3|TRBV7-6|.|.
TGTGCCAGCACCTTCAGGGATAGTCGTAGCACAGATACGCAGTATTTT
CASTFRDSRSTDTQYF
>14|TRBJ1-1|TRBV9|.|.
TGTGCCAGCAGCTACCAGGGAGGGCGAGCTGAAGCTTTCTTT
CASSYQGGRAEAFF
>16|TRBJ2-2|TRBV7-9|.|few
TGTGCCAGCAGCGGGCCGGGACCCTCGAACACCGGGGAGCTGTTTTTT
CASSGPGPSNTGELFF
>17|TRBJ2-2|TRBV7-2|TRBD1|many
TGTGCCAGCAGCCTTCCCCGGGACAGACCGAACACCGGGGAGCTGTTTTTT
CASSLPRDRPNTGELFF
>16|TRBJ1-2|TRBV28|.|few
TGTGCCAGCAGTCAAAGACAGGTGTCAGCTAACTATGGCTACACCTTC
CASSQRQVSANYGYTF
>17|TRBJ1-1|TRBV4-1|TRBD1|.
TGCGCCAGCAGCCAAAATTCACCGACAGGGCCGAACACTGAAGCTTTCTTT
CASSQNSPTGPNTEAFF
>17|TRBJ2-7|TRBV12-3/TRBV12-4|TRBD2|.
TGTGCCAGCAGTCCCCCCACTAGCGGGGGGTCGACCTACGAGCAGTACTTC
CASSPPTSGGSTYEQYF
>12|TRBJ2-3|TRBV12-5|.|few
TGTGCTAGTGGCCGAGGGTTGGATACGCAGTATTTT
CASGRGLDTQYF
>17|TRBJ2-2|TRBV7-8|.|few
TGTGCCAGCAGCTTAACCAGGGGAAAGACGAACACCGGGGAGCTGTTTTTT
CASSLTRGKTNTGELFF
>14|TRBJ1-3|TRBV12-3/TRBV12-4|TRBD1|.
TGTGCCAGCAGTGACAGGGGCTCTGGAAACACCATATATTTT
CASSDRGSGNTIYF
>15|TRBJ1-1|TRBV7-6|.|.
TGTGCCAGCAGCGCAGAGACAGGAGGAGGCACTGAAGCTTTCTTT
CASSAETGGGTEAFF
>15|TRBJ1-6|TRBV2|.|few
TGTGCCAGCAGTGAATATACAGGAAACAATTCACCCCTCCACTTT
CASSEYTGNNSPLHF
>12|TRBJ2-1|TRBV7-8|.|few
TGTGCCAGCAGCTTAAGGAGAGGTGAGCAGTTCTTC
CASSLRRGEQFF
>13|TRBJ2-2|TRBV12-3/TRBV12-4|.|.
TGTGCCAGCAGCCGACAGGAGACTGGGGAGCTGTTTTTT
CASSRQETGELFF
>15|TRBJ2-3|TRBV14|.|.
TGTGCCAGCAGCCAAGAATACTATCTCACAGATACGCAGTATTTT
CASSQEYYLTDTQYF
>15|TRBJ1-2|TRBV7-6|TRBD1|.
TGTGCCAGCAGCTCCGGGACAGGGTACAGCTATGGCTACACCTTC
CASSSGTGYSYGYTF
>18|TRBJ1-3|TRBV12-5|.|.
TGTGCTAGTGGTTTCTCTAAGGATACGAACAACTCTGGAAACACCATATATTTT
CASGFSKDTNNSGNTIYF
>13|TRBJ1-1|TRBV6-1|.|many
TGTGCCAGCAGGCGGGGAACTGGGACTGAAGCTTTCTTT
CASRRGTGTEAFF
>16|TRBJ1-2|TRBV2|.|.
TGTGCCAGCAGTGTGAACCCGAGGGGGGATTGGTATGGCTACACCTTC
CASSVNPRGDWYGYTF
>13|TRBJ1-2|TRBV19|.|.
TGTGCCACTAGGCACAGGAGCTATGATGGCTACACCTTC
CATRHRSYDGYTF
>14|TRBJ1-3|TRBV7-9|.|.
TGTGGGTTTCCTCCGCCCGACGGTGGAAACACCATATATTTT
CGFPPPDGGNTIYF
>15|TRBJ1-6|TRBV6-2/TRBV6-3|TRBD1|.
TGTGCATCAAGAGGGGACAGGGAATATAATTCACCCCTCCACTTT
CASRGDREYNSPLHF
>17|TRBJ2-2|TRBV19|.|few
TGTGCCAGTAGTATAGATCCACTTCGAAGTTACACCGGGGAGCTGTTTTTT
CASSIDPLRSYTGELFF
>14|TRBJ2-6|TRBV9|.|few
TGTGCCAGCAGCGTCGCCTCTGGGGCCAACGTCCTGACTTTC
CASSVASGANVLTF
>12|TRBJ2-2|TRBV2|.|.
TGTGCCAGGACGGCGAACACCGGGGAGCTGTTTTTT
CARTANTGELFF
>17|TRBJ2-7|TRBV11-2|TRBD2|.
TGTGCCAGCAGCCTCGATAGGGCCAGCGGGGACTCCTACGAGCAGTACTTC
CASSLDRASGDSYEQYF
>12|TRBJ1-5|TRBV12-5|.|.
TGTGCTAGTGGTTTTGAGGGGCAGCCCCAGCATTTT
CASGFEGQPQHF
>15|TRBJ2-7|TRBV12-3/TRBV12-4|TRBD2|once
TGTGCCAGCAGGACATCGAGCGGGGGGGCCGCCGAGCAGTACTTC
CASRTSSGGAAEQYF
>14|TRBJ2-1|TRBV7-9|TRBD2|.
TGTGCCAGCAGCTTATTAGCGGGGGGCCATGAGCAGTTCTTC
CASSLLAGGHEQFF
>12|TRBJ1-1|TRBV7-6|.|many
TGTGCCAGCAGTTCGGGGAGTACTGAAGCTTTCTTT
CASSSGSTEAFF
>16|TRBJ2-1|TRBV19|TRBD1|.
TGTGCCAGTAGTTTCTTGACAGGGACCTTTCACAATGAGCAGTTCTTC
CASSFLTGTFHNEQFF
>14|TRBJ1-2|TRBV3-1|.|.
TGTGCCAGCAGCCAAGATCGGCGGATCTATGGCTACACCTTC
CASSQDRRIYGYTF
>16|TRBJ2-1|TRBV6-1|.|few
TGTGCCAGCAGCGCATACCCATCGAGCTCCTACAATGAGCAGTTCTTC
CASSAYPSSSYNEQFF
>14|TRBJ2-1|TRBV7-9|TRBD2|.
TGTGCCAGCAGGGACCTGGGGGGGATTACTGAGCAGTTCTTC
CASRDLGGITEQFF
>16|TRBJ1-1|TRBV11-2|.|.
TGTGCCAGCAGCTCTTGGACGGAGCAGAAGAACACTGAAGCTTTCTTT
CASSSWTEQKNTEAFF
>16|TRBJ1-2|TRBV7-9|.|.
TGTGCCAGCAGCTTAGCGACGGGGGACTGGGACTATGGCTACACCTTC
CASSLATGDWDYGYTF
>14|TRBJ2-5|TRBV11-2|TRBD2|few
TGTGCCAGCAGCTTAGCTAGCGGGGTGAAGACCCAGTACTTC
CASSLASGVKTQYF